The 11 T cell receptor beta chains given below trace back to one sample, sequenced in a study of blood T cell repertoires in COVID-19. TCRdb's copy holds only in-frame clones and misses some; the assay was immunoSEQ multiplex PCR. The sample has approximately 300,000 clones, about 92% seen once. The sequencing input was PBMCs or T cells enriched from blood (not recorded which). Receptors were obtained from a man in his sixties who had recovered from COVID-19.

V is TRBV2 and J is TRBJ2-1, with 9 bases lining up with TRBD2. Germline V gene data show CDR1 as SNHLY and CDR2 as FYNNEI. There are 18 residues in the CDR3. V lost 5 bases, J lost 1 base, and 12 bases stayed unmatched. The CDR3 nucleotides are TGTGCCAGCAGTCTTCTGGCTAGCGGGAAGATTTCCTACAATGAGCAGTTCTTC. Its translation is CASSLLASGKISYNEQFF.

The genes are TRBV11-2 and TRBJ2-1; 11 positions agree with TRBD2. Germline lookup yields CDR1 SGHAT and CDR2 FQNNGV. This CDR3 contains 14 residues. V lost 8 bases, J lost 5 bases, and 5 bases stayed unmatched. The CDR3 loop reads CASQLAGVDNEQFF. The DNA of the CDR3 is TGTGCCAGCCAACTAGCGGGGGTGGACAATGAGCAGTTCTTC.

This clone was counted once. The chain uses TRBV19 and TRBJ2-3; maybe TRBD1 (5 bases). CDR3 size: 16 residues. V was trimmed by 5 bases and J by 0 bases, leaving 15 bases between them. Germline loops: CDR1 LNHDA, CDR2 SQIVND (reference sequence). CDR3 DNA sequence: TGTGCCAGTAGTCCCCACCGTAGGGGAAGCACAGATACGCAGTATTTT. Its protein is CASSPHRRGSTDTQYF.

This clone has a handful of counts. The V gene is TRBV3-1 (or the pseudogene TRBV3-2), the J gene TRBJ2-7; 11 bases are a match to TRBD2. Germline lookup yields CDR1 LGHDT and CDR2 YNNKEL (reference sequence). The V and J ends lost 3 bases and 3 bases, in that order; junction bases with no gene match: 4. The CDR3 consists of 15 residues. CDR3 region: CASSHSGRGLYEQYF. The CDR3, as DNA: TGTGCCAGCAGCCATAGCGGGAGGGGTCTCTACGAGCAGTACTTC.

This sequence joins TRBV4-2 and TRBJ2-1; the D is unclear. The CDR3 is 14 amino acids. Germline values: CDR1 LGHNA, CDR2 YNFKEQ. Trimming took off 2 bases at V and 8 bases at J, with 13 bases between the two ends. CDR3 DNA sequence: TGTGCCAGCAGCCAACTGTTTAACCGCGATGAGCAGTTCTTC. Translation gives CASSQLFNRDEQFF.

The chain links TRBV25-1 to TRBJ2-2; 11 bases are a match to TRBD2. The CDR3 extends over 17 amino acids. Trimming took 4 bases from V and 8 from J; bases not matched to a gene: 12. The V gene's germline CDR1 is MGHDK and CDR2 SYGVNS. Written as DNA, the CDR3 is TGTGCCAGCAGTGCGATATTAGCGGGAGGGCCGATTGGGGAGCTGTTTTTT. Encoded protein: CASSAILAGGPIGELFF.

The rearrangement links TRBV19 to TRBJ1-2, with TRBD1 as a possible D gene (5 bases). CDR1 and CDR2 (germline): LNHDA, SQIVND (reference sequence). The V and J ends lost 3 bases and 6 bases respectively, with 11 bases between them. The CDR3 contains 13 residues. The CDR3 nucleotides are TGTGCCAGTAGTATTGGCCAGGGTCATGGCTACACCTTC. Translated, it gives CASSIGQGHGYTF.

The chain employs TRBV7-8 and TRBJ1-2, with D possibly matching TRBD1 (5 bases). V lost 4 bases and J lost 4, with 16 bases in between. Germline V lookup: CDR1 SGHVS, CDR2 FQNEAQ. The CDR3 is 15 residues long. The CDR3, as DNA: TGTGCCAGCAGCTCCGGGGGACGGTACATCTATGGCTACACCTTC. This sequence encodes CASSSGGRYIYGYTF.

This clone was recorded a few times. The V and J genes are TRBV12-5 and TRBJ2-2; D unclear. The CDR3 length is 15 residues. The germline V gene has CDR1 LGHNT and CDR2 FRNRAP. Between the trimmed V and J ends, which lost 3 bases and 4 bases, there was a span of 12 bases. The chain's CDR3 is CASGFLAETTGELFF. DNA of the CDR3: TGTGCTAGTGGTTTTTTGGCGGAGACCACCGGGGAGCTGTTTTTT.

This chain connects TRBV5-1 to TRBJ2-3; D might be TRBD1 (6 bases). The CDR3 is 13 amino acids. Germline V gives CDR1 SGHRS, CDR2 YFSETQ. Trimming left V 4 bases short and J 5 bases short, with 11 bases between. The CDR3 is CASSGGPRDTQYF. In DNA, the CDR3 is TGCGCCAGCAGCGGGGGCCCTCGAGATACGCAGTATTTT.

The chain has TRBV9 and TRBJ1-5; no reliable D call. The CDR3 runs to 15 residues. Germline V gene data show CDR1 as SGDLS and CDR2 as YYNGEE. V was pared by 0 bases and J by 3 bases, with 10 bases between. The CDR3 loop reads CASSVAGDYNQPQHF. The CDR3 coding sequence is TGTGCCAGCAGCGTAGCCGGGGATTACAATCAGCCCCAGCATTTT.